This TCR beta chain stems from a study of shared clonotypes between healthy human individuals. Study-level information: There were three CD4 naive, three CD4 memory, two CD8 naive and one CD8 memory plates per donor. Study-wide findings and caveats: Relative to their counterparts shared across all four donors, non-shared clonotypes exhibited diminished generation probabilities. Sampling involved blood alone; tissue repertoires likely differ.

The study enrolled healthy HIV-negative adults without recent acute infections or vaccinations as donors. Comments on this clone: Its antigen is as yet unknown.

There are 13 residues in the CDR3. In germline, CDR1 is MDHEN, CDR2 SYDVKM. Trimming at V came to 10 bases and at J to 4 bases, leaving 6 bases not matched to a gene. The protocol was immunoSEQ multiplex PCR, while the TCRdb copy is restricted to in-frame clones and leaves out a portion. The table lists about 2.4 million clones, roughly nine tenths of them singletons. Sequencing was carried out using naive CD4+ T cells sorted from blood. The subset is: CD45RA+ positively selected. This sequence was found in a man aged 18 to 30 in good health. V usage is TRBV28 and J usage is TRBJ1-4; 7 bases match TRBD1. CDR3 in amino acids: CAIPGQINEKLFF. For the CDR3, the DNA is TGTGCCATTCCGGGACAGATTAATGAAAAACTGTTTTTT.